This T cell receptor beta chain was recovered during a study of T cell responses to AZD1222 COVID-19 vaccine. There are 12 residues in the CDR3. V gave up 3 bases and J gave up 0 bases, with 2 bases separating them. Germline V lookup: CDR1 KGHSH, CDR2 LQKENI. Findings and limits, study-wide: Among vaccine-associated CD4 TCRs, coverage spanned spike, with dominance at 160-218 and 743-854. White British ancestry dominated among donors, who included more females, and clonal diversity was possibly underestimated. The repertoires were collected only after the peak T cell response.

The data were produced by immunoSEQ multiplex PCR, yet TCRdb's version contains in-frame clones alone and is incomplete. The sample yields roughly 190,000 clones, approximately 92% seen once. With regard to this clone: Antigen specificity is unknown. Other DNA sequences from this sample encode an identical CDR3 as well.

The rearrangement uses TRBV18 and TRBJ2-5; D not certain. The sample in question was peripheral blood, obtained on day 0 of AZD1222 vaccination. The clonotype comes from an adult in good health. This CDR3 is CASSPYQETQYF. In DNA form, the CDR3 reads TGTGCCAGCTCACCCTACCAAGAGACCCAGTACTTC.